Listed below are T cell receptor beta chains from one sample, sequenced in a study of T-cell memory formation after mild COVID-19. TCRdb recomputed calls from the 5' RACE reads with MiXCR, one row per CDR3 protein. The sample contains fewer than 95,000 distinct CDR3 sequences, approximately 13% of which appear only once. The sequenced sample consisted of PBMCs or a T cell subset sorted from them (not recorded which). The receptor source for this set is an adult woman who had mild COVID-19 (a few samples of this study predate the infection). Cell type and time point are not known. Each CDR3 is given without its conserved first and last residue. Fields, in order: V gene, D gene, CDR3 protein. A D gene is named only where the DNA matches it firmly.

V: TRBV29-1
D: NA
CDR3: SVPGTGLSGYT

V: TRBV7-9
D: NA
CDR3: ASSPTRNEQF

V: TRBV11-2
D: NA
CDR3: ASSLDRWGRQRDEQF

V: TRBV4-1
D: NA
CDR3: ASNRDASSYEQY

V: TRBV5-1
D: NA
CDR3: ASSLWAANYGYT

V: TRBV6-1
D: NA
CDR3: ASSENLGAGNTEAF

V: TRBV9
D: TRBD1
CDR3: ASSAPLTGTGDSPLH

V: TRBV20-1
D: TRBD1
CDR3: SASGDRAHEQF

V: TRBV9
D: NA
CDR3: ASSVGGSLSYEQY

V: TRBV6-5
D: NA
CDR3: ASSYSPDAGEQF

V: TRBV9
D: TRBD2
CDR3: ASSTGTSLVTQY

V: TRBV3-1
D: TRBD1
CDR3: ASSLPGQAEETQY

V: TRBV7-2
D: TRBD1
CDR3: ASSPTGTYGYT

V: TRBV6-1
D: NA
CDR3: ASSPYSGANVLT

V: TRBV7-9
D: NA
CDR3: ASSPVVISYNEQF